The clone carrying this TCR beta chain was found many times. The source of the sample is a study of tumor-infiltrating lymphocytes in primary liver carcinoma. Synthesis of TCR beta cDNA was carried out from about 0.55 ug total RNA with a constant-region primer. Libraries of TCR beta came from three nested multiplex PCR rounds with slightly modified ARM-PCR. It was with TRBV1-TRBV30 forward primers and a C-beta reverse primer that the first two PCR rounds were run, at approximately 9 cycles each. TCRdb recomputed calls from the multiplex PCR reads with MiXCR, one row per CDR3 protein. The table has tens of thousands of distinct CDR3 sequences, about 75% seen once; the top ten hold around two fifths. Co-extraction yielded RNA and DNA from approximately 22-30 mg of unsorted bulk tissue. Trimming removed 4 bases at V and 6 bases at J, with 9 bases between. From germline, CDR1 is SEHNR and CDR2 FQNEAQ (reference sequence). This CDR3 has 13 amino acids.

The sample was tumor-adjacent normal liver tissue. The sequence derives from a woman aged 25 to 39 with primary liver carcinoma and hepatitis B virus infection. This chain joins TRBV7-9 and TRBJ2-2; D possibly uses TRBD1 or TRBD2 (5 bases each). The DNA for the CDR3 is TGTGCCAGCAGCTCCAGGGACGCCGGGGAGCTGTTTTTT. Translating gives CASSSRDAGELFF. The full variable domain, in which reference TRBV7-9 and TRBJ2-2 provide the parts outside the CDR3, is DTGVSQNPRHKITKRGQNVTFRCDPISEHNRLYWYRQTLGQGPEFLTYFQNEAQLEKSRLLSDRFSAERPKGSFSTLEIQRTEQGDSAMYLCASSSRDAGELFFGEGSRLTVL.